Each of the 25 T cell receptor beta chains below was sequenced from the same sample in a study of blood T cell repertoires in COVID-19 (dated by TCRdb to about 2020). Libraries were prepared through the immunoSEQ multiplex PCR assay. TCRdb mirrors the immuneACCESS table, restricted to in-frame sequences. Some clones are absent from its copies; in checked studies, under half trace to an unresolved V gene, and the reason for the others is unknown. Across this sample there are around 300,000 clones, with roughly nine tenths seen only once. The ten largest account for 2.2% of the sample. Sequencing used peripheral blood. The source of these receptors is a man aged 50 to 59 with acute or convalescent COVID-19.

The chain carries TRBV3-1 (or the pseudogene TRBV3-2) and TRBJ1-2; TRBD1 agrees at 8 bases. Germline V CDR1 and CDR2: LGHDT, YNNKEL (reference sequence). The ends lost 4 bases at V and 6 bases at J; junction bases unmatched: 10. CDR3 length equals 15 residues. The CDR3 loop is CASSPSYRGRDGYTF. For the CDR3, the DNA is TGTGCCAGCAGCCCTTCCTACAGGGGGAGGGATGGCTACACCTTC.

This chain connects TRBV3-1 (or the pseudogene TRBV3-2) to TRBJ1-2; D possibly corresponds to TRBD1 (6 bases). Germline CDR1 reads LGHDT; CDR2 reads YNNKEL (reference sequence). The CDR3 is 17 residues long. Trimming left V 0 bases short and J 7 bases short, with 21 bases between. As DNA, the CDR3 is TGTGCCAGCAGCCAAGAAAGCACCCCAAGACAGGAGAGTGGCTACACCTTC. Its translation is CASSQESTPRQESGYTF.

The chain joins TRBV2 to TRBJ1-1, with 9 positions matching TRBD1. V was clipped by 8 bases and J by 0 bases; unmatched bases: 1. The CDR3 has 13 amino acids. Per germline, CDR1 SNHLY and CDR2 FYNNEI. The CDR3 loop is CASRQGVNTEAFF. CDR3 nucleotide sequence: TGTGCCAGCCGACAGGGGGTGAACACTGAAGCTTTCTTT.

The genes are TRBV6-5 and TRBJ2-5; TRBD2 agrees at 14 bases. Unmatched junction bases numbered 1, after V lost 3 bases and J lost 1 base. Germline CDR1 is MNHEY and CDR2 is SVGAGI. The CDR3 consists of 16 residues. This chain's CDR3 is CASSYGTSGGQETQYF. CDR3 nucleotides: TGTGCCAGCAGTTATGGGACTAGCGGGGGCCAAGAGACCCAGTACTTC.

The chain uses TRBV5-1 and TRBJ2-1; 10 bases fit TRBD2. Germline values: CDR1 SGHRS, CDR2 YFSETQ. The J segment lost 9 bases and the V segment lost 0 bases, leaving 3 bases of the junction unmatched. The CDR3 is made up of 14 amino acids. The DNA for the CDR3 is TGCGCCAGCAGCTTGGCCGCTAGCGGGGGTGAGCAGTTCTTC. Protein product: CASSLAASGGEQFF.

V gene TRBV19 combines with J gene TRBJ2-1; 11 nucleotides align to TRBD2. The germline V gene has CDR1 LNHDA and CDR2 SQIVND (reference sequence). V shed 7 bases, J shed 5 bases, and the junction held 7 bases outside the gene matches. There are 15 residues in the CDR3. The CDR3 spells CASNPLAGVNNEQFF. The CDR3, as DNA: TGTGCCAGTAACCCACTAGCGGGGGTAAACAATGAGCAGTTCTTC.

V usage is TRBV20-1 and J usage is TRBJ1-1, with D possibly matching TRBD1 (5 bases). The CDR3 spans 11 residues. V was trimmed by 6 bases and J by 4 bases, leaving 9 bases between them. Germline CDR1 DFQATT, CDR2 SNEGSKA (reference sequence). In DNA form, the CDR3 reads TGCAGTGCCCACAGGTTCACTGAAGCTTTCTTT. Protein: CSAHRFTEAFF.

The chain is built from TRBV19 and TRBJ1-4; tentative D call: TRBD1 (6 bases). Deletions cut 6 bases from V and 5 bases from J, with 10 bases between. The CDR3 extends over 13 amino acids. CDR1 and CDR2 from the germline V gene are LNHDA and SQIVND (reference sequence). The CDR3 DNA is TGTGCCAGTAGCAACACAGGGAATGAAAAACTGTTTTTT. Protein: CASSNTGNEKLFF.

V is TRBV7-3 and J is TRBJ2-1; D gene unclear. The germline CDR1 and CDR2 sequences are SGHTA and FQGTGA. With 5 bases removed from V and 8 bases from J, the gap between germline ends came to 7 bases. This CDR3 comprises 11 residues. The CDR3 reads CASSPEHEQFF. CDR3 bases: TGTGCCAGCAGCCCGGAGCATGAGCAGTTCTTC.

The chain uses TRBV21-1 and TRBJ1-1. TRBV21-1 is described as a pseudogene. The CDR3 runs to 13 residues. In DNA, the CDR3 is TGTGCCAGCAGCAAAGTTAGGAACACTGAAGCTTTCTTT. Amino acid sequence: CASSKVRNTEAFF.

This clone was detected only once. The chain has TRBV25-1 and TRBJ2-1; 9 positions agree with TRBD2. The V and J ends lost 6 bases and 4 bases, in that order; junction bases with no gene match: 10. Germline lookup yields CDR1 MGHDK and CDR2 SYGVNS. The CDR3 extends over 16 amino acids. This CDR3 reads CASSPQTSGSYNEQFF. CDR3 nucleotide sequence: TGTGCCAGCAGCCCCCAAACTAGCGGGTCGTACAATGAGCAGTTCTTC.

The chain uses TRBV14 and TRBJ2-7; D may be TRBD1 (6 bases). Trimming removed 3 bases at V and 2 bases at J, with 14 bases between. The CDR3 has 15 amino acids. Germline assignment: CDR1 SGHDN and CDR2 FVKESK. In nucleotides, the CDR3 is TGTGCCAGCAGCCATTACAGGGTAGGCACCTACGAGCAGTACTTC. It specifies CASSHYRVGTYEQYF.

The gene calls are TRBV27 and TRBJ2-5; 7 bases align to TRBD1. The CDR3 is 14 amino acids. J was trimmed by 4 bases and V by 5 bases; bases with no gene match: 7. Germline loops: CDR1 MNHEY, CDR2 SMNVEV (reference sequence). The CDR3 DNA follows: TGTGCCAGCAGTCCAAAGACAGGGCGAGAGACCCAGTACTTC. Translated: CASSPKTGRETQYF.

The J gene is TRBJ2-1, the V gene TRBV3-1 (or the pseudogene TRBV3-2); TRBD2 matches 11 bases. The junction had 6 bases not matched to a gene; V was cut back by 5 bases and J by 9 bases. Germline-derived CDR1 and CDR2 are LGHDT and YNNKEL (reference sequence). This CDR3 spans 14 amino acids. The CDR3 DNA reads as TGTGCCAGCAGCTCAGGACTAGCGGGCGGTGAGCAGTTCTTC. The encoded protein is CASSSGLAGGEQFF.

The CDR3 bases are TGTGCCTGGACGGGGGGGTGGGAGACCCAGTACTTC. Translated, it gives CAWTGGWETQYF. The chain uses TRBV30 and TRBJ2-5; 8 positions agree with TRBD2. J lost 5 bases, V lost 4 bases, and 3 bases had no gene match. CDR1 GTSNPN and CDR2 SVGIG come from the germline V gene (reference sequence). CDR3 length equals 12 residues.

The rearrangement links TRBV19 to TRBJ1-5; 7 bases line up with TRBD1. The CDR3 extends over 13 amino acids. With 10 bases clipped from V and 7 bases from J, the junction kept 10 bases outside the gene matches. The V gene's germline CDR1 is LNHDA and CDR2 SQIVND (reference sequence). CDR3 coding DNA: TGTGCCACGAAGACAGGGTATGAACAGCCCCAGCATTTT. Translating gives CATKTGYEQPQHF.

The V call is TRBV11-2, the J call TRBJ2-2; D not certain. The CDR3 extends over 14 amino acids. Trimming pared 5 bases from V and 4 bases from J, leaving 11 bases between. Germline CDR1 and CDR2: SGHAT and FQNNGV. CDR3 sequence: CASSPAQFTGELFF. The CDR3 region has the DNA TGTGCCAGCAGCCCCGCTCAGTTCACCGGGGAGCTGTTTTTT. The full variable domain, in which reference TRBV11-2 and TRBJ2-2 provide the parts outside the CDR3, is EAGVAQSPRYKIIEKRQSVAFWCNPISGHATLYWYQQILGQGPKLLIQFQNNGVVDDSQLPKDRFSAERLKGVDSTLKIQPAKLEDSAVYLCASSPAQFTGELFFGEGSRLTVL.

The chain carries TRBV6-1 and TRBJ2-5, with D perhaps TRBD1 (6 bases). The ends were cut back, 3 bases at V and 4 bases at J, with 18 bases in the middle. Germline V lookup: CDR1 MNHNS, CDR2 SASEGT. The CDR3 length is 16 residues. The CDR3 sequence: CASSENPPTTGETQYF. In DNA, the CDR3 is TGTGCCAGCAGTGAGAATCCGCCGACGACAGGAGAGACCCAGTACTTC.

V and J are TRBV3-1 (or the pseudogene TRBV3-2) and TRBJ1-1; 9 bases fit TRBD1. J lost 10 bases, V lost 8 bases, and 17 bases had no gene match. This CDR3 spans 15 amino acids. Germline values: CDR1 LGHDT, CDR2 YNNKEL (reference sequence). CDR3: CASSRGTGSVSRAFF. Here the CDR3 DNA reads TGTGCCAGCTCCCGTGGGACAGGGTCCGTTTCAAGAGCTTTCTTT.

This clone was found once. The chain recombines TRBV29-1 with TRBJ1-1, with D unresolved. The CDR3 runs 10 residues. Germline loops: CDR1 SQVTM, CDR2 ANQGSEA. Trimming took off 7 bases at V and 1 base at J, with 4 bases between the two ends. This chain's CDR3 is CSGQNTEAFF. The CDR3 DNA follows: TGCAGCGGTCAGAACACTGAAGCTTTCTTT.

The chain has TRBV7-3 and TRBJ1-6; a weak D match, TRBD1 (5 bases). CDR1 is SGHTA, CDR2 FQGTGA, per germline. The V end lost 2 bases, the J end lost 10 bases, and 15 bases lay between the germline ends. The CDR3 contains 15 residues. As DNA, the CDR3 is TGTGCCAGCAGCTTAGGGGTAGGGGTTGAGTCACCCCTCCACTTT. The encoded protein is CASSLGVGVESPLHF.

This clone was counted a few times. V usage is TRBV7-9 and J usage is TRBJ2-2; possible D gene TRBD1, 6 bases. Germline CDR1 reads SEHNR; CDR2 reads FQNEAQ (reference sequence). CDR3 length: 16 residues. V was pared by 5 bases and J by 11 bases, with 24 bases between. The CDR3 is CASSTRLSGASGELFF. The DNA for the CDR3 is TGTGCCAGCAGCACTCGGTTGTCAGGGGCCTCTGGTGAGCTGTTTTTT. Complete variable domain (other parts from reference TRBV7-9 and TRBJ2-2): DTGVSQNPRHKITKRGQNVTFRCDPISEHNRLYWYRQTLGQGPEFLTYFQNEAQLEKSRLLSDRFSAERPKGSFSTLEIQRTEQGDSAMYLCASSTRLSGASGELFFGEGSRLTVL.

The V gene is TRBV19, the J gene TRBJ1-1, with unresolved D. The CDR3 is made up of 14 amino acids. Germline V gene data show CDR1 as LNHDA and CDR2 as SQIVND (reference sequence). V lost 4 bases to trimming and J lost 6 bases, with 15 bases between them. The CDR3 nucleotides are TGTGCCAGTAGTACCCTCGACGGGAGGGCTGAAGCTTTCTTT. It is translated as CASSTLDGRAEAFF.

This clone showed up just once. This sequence joins TRBV11-2 and TRBJ2-1; perhaps TRBD1 as D (6 bases). V was pared by 5 bases and J by 5 bases, with 10 bases between. The CDR3 runs 13 residues. Germline V lookup: CDR1 SGHAT, CDR2 FQNNGV. CDR3 protein: CASSQDRHNEQFF. For the CDR3, the DNA is TGTGCCAGCAGCCAGGACAGACACAATGAGCAGTTCTTC.

The chain recombines TRBV11-3 with TRBJ2-2, with D perhaps TRBD1 (5 bases). Per germline, CDR1 SGHNT and CDR2 YENEEA. The CDR3 sequence is 14 residues long. V lost 2 bases and J lost 1, with 5 bases in between. The CDR3 region has the DNA TGTGCCAGCAGCTTACAGGGGAACACCGGGGAGCTGTTTTTT. The encoded protein is CASSLQGNTGELFF. The full variable domain, its missing parts supplied by reference TRBV11-3 and TRBJ2-2, is EAGVVQSPRYKIIEKKQPVAFWCNPISGHNTLYWYLQNLGQGPELLIRYENEEAVDDSQLPKDRFSAERLKGVDSTLKIQPAELGDSAVYLCASSLQGNTGELFFGEGSRLTVL.